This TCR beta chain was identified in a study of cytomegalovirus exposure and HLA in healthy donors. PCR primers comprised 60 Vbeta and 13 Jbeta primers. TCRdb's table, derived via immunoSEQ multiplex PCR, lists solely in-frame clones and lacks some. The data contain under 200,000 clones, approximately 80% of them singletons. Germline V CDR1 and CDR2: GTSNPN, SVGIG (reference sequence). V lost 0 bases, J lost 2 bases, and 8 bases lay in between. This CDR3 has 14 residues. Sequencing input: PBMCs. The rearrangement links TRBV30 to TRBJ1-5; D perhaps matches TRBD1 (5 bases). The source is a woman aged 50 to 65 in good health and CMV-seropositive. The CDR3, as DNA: TGTGCCTGGAGTGTAACAGGAGGCAATCAGCCCCAGCATTTT. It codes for CAWSVTGGNQPQHF.